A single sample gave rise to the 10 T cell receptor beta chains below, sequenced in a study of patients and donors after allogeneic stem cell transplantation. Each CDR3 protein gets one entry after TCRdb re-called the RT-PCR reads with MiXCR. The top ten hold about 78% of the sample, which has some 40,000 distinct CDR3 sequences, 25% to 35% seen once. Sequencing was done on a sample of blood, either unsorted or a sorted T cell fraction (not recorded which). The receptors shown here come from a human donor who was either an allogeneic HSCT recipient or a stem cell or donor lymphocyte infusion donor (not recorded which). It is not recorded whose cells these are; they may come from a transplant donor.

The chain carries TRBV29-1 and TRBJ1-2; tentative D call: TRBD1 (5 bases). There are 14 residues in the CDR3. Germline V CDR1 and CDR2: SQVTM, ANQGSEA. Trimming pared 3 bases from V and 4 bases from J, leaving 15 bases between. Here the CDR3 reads CSVDSGSHTYGYTF. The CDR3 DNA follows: TGCAGCGTTGATTCAGGGTCACACACCTATGGCTACACCTTC.

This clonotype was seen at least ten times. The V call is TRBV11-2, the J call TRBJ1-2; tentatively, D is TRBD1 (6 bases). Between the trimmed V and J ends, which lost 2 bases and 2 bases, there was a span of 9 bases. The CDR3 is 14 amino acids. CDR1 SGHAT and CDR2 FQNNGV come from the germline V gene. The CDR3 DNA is TGTGCCAGCAGCTTAAGGACAGAGAACTATGGCTACACCTTC. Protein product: CASSLRTENYGYTF.

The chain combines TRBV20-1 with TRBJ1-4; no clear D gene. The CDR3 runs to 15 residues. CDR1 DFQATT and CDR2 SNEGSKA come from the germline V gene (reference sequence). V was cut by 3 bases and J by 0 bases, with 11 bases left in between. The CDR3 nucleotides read TGCAGTGCTAGCCCAGACATTGCAACTAATGAAAAACTGTTTTTT. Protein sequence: CSASPDIATNEKLFF.

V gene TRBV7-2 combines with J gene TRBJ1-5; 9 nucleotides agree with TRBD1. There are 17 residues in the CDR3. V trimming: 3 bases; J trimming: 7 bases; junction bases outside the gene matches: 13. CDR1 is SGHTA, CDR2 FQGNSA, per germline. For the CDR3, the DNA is TGTGCCAGCAGCTTTCTTCCCCCTGGGACAGGGAAGCAGCCCCAGCATTTT. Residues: CASSFLPPGTGKQPQHF.

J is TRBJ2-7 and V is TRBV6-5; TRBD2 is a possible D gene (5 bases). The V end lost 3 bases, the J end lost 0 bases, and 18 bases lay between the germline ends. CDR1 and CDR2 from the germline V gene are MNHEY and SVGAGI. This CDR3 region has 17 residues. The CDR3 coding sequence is TGTGCCAGCAGTTATCATACGAGCGGACTGAGCTCCTACGAGCAGTACTTC. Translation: CASSYHTSGLSSYEQYF.

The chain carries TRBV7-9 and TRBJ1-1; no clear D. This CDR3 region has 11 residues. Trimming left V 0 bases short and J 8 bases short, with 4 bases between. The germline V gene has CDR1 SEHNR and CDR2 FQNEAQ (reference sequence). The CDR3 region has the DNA TGTGCCAGCAGCTTAGCTGCCGAAGCTTTCTTT. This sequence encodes CASSLAAEAFF.

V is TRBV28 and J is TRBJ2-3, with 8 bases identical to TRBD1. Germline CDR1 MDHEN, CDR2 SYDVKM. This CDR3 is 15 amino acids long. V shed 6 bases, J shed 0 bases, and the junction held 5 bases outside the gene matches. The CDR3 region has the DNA TGTGCCAGCAGCCGGGACAGGCCCAGCACAGATACGCAGTATTTT. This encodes CASSRDRPSTDTQYF.

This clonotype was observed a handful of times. The CDR3 spells CASSLEANSYNEQFF. The CDR3 region has the DNA TGTGCCAGCAGCTTAGAGGCAAACTCCTACAATGAGCAGTTCTTC. The V and J genes are TRBV7-3 and TRBJ2-1, with D unclear. V was shortened by 2 bases and J by 0 bases, with 8 bases between the two germline ends. CDR1 and CDR2 (germline): SGHTA, FQGTGA. The CDR3 is made up of 15 amino acids.

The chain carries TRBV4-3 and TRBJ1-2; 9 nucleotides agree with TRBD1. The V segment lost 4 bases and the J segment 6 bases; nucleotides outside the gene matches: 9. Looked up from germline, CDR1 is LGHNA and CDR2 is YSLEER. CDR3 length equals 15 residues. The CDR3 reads CASSLGDRDVHGYTF. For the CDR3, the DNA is TGCGCCAGCAGCCTTGGGGACAGGGATGTCCATGGCTACACCTTC.

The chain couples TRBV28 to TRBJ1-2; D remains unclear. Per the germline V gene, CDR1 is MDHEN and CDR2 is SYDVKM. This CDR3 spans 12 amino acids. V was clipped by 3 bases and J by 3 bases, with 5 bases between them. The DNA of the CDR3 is TGTGCCAGCAGTTTCCGGGACTATGGCTACACCTTC. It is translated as CASSFRDYGYTF.